A single sample gave rise to the 21 T cell receptor beta chains below, sequenced in a study of PD-1 blockade in classical Hodgkin lymphoma. This sample's time point: cycle 4 day 1 (C4D1), after 6 weeks of nivolumab. Each patient experienced a relapse that followed autologous stem cell transplantation, and brentuximab vedotin exposure varied. Sequencing used immunoSEQ multiplex PCR; TCRdb keeps in-frame clones, though not all of them. Here the sample spans about 46,000 clones, about 75% being singletons. The material sequenced was peripheral blood mononuclear cells (PBMCs), taken before the fourth cycle of nivolumab. The receptors shown here come from a human donor with classical Hodgkin lymphoma.

The chain carries TRBV19 and TRBJ2-2; D is ambiguous. Germline loops: CDR1 LNHDA, CDR2 SQIVND (reference sequence). V was shortened by 0 bases and J by 5 bases, with 7 bases between the two germline ends. The length of the CDR3 is 14 residues. DNA for the CDR3: TGTGCCAGTAGTATAGACAGATTTACCGGGGAGCTGTTTTTT. Its translation is CASSIDRFTGELFF.

The chain has TRBV5-6 and TRBJ2-7; tentative D call: TRBD2 (5 bases). The CDR3 extends over 13 amino acids. CDR1 SGHDT and CDR2 YYEEEE come from the germline V gene. V lost 0 bases, J lost 6 bases, and 10 bases lay in between. CDR3 residues: CASSLGRGFEQYF. CDR3 bases: TGTGCCAGCAGCTTGGGGCGAGGGTTCGAGCAGTACTTC.

This clone was detected a few times. The rearrangement joins TRBV7-2 to TRBJ2-7, with 10 bases fitting TRBD2. This CDR3 is built from 15 residues. CDR1 is SGHTA and CDR2 is FQGNSA in the germline V gene. Germline trimming cut 1 base from V and 5 bases from J; bases unmatched to any gene: 5. CDR3 sequence reads: CASSLVPLAGDEQYF. CDR3 coding DNA: TGTGCCAGCAGCTTAGTCCCGCTAGCGGGAGACGAGCAGTACTTC.

This rearrangement joins TRBV28 to TRBJ2-5; no reliable D call. Germline V CDR1 and CDR2: MDHEN, SYDVKM. This CDR3 region has 14 residues. Trimming pared 6 bases from V and 4 bases from J, leaving 15 bases between. The CDR3 reads CASSQTELGETQYF. DNA of the CDR3: TGTGCCAGCAGCCAAACAGAGCTGGGAGAGACCCAGTACTTC.

This clone turned up a few times. The rearrangement joins TRBV18 to TRBJ2-3, with no clear D. The CDR3 length is 11 residues. Germline-derived CDR1 and CDR2 are KGHSH and LQKENI. The germline V and J ends were trimmed by 8 bases and 0 bases, with 3 bases remaining between them. The CDR3 loop reads CASRSTDTQYF. For the CDR3, the DNA is TGTGCCAGCCGTAGCACAGATACGCAGTATTTT.

This chain connects TRBV6-6 to TRBJ2-3, with TRBD2 matching over 9 bases. V was clipped by 0 bases and J by 7 bases; unmatched bases: 5. The germline gives CDR1 MNHNY, CDR2 SVGAGI (reference sequence). This CDR3 is 15 amino acids long. The CDR3 region has the DNA TGTGCCAGCAGTTACTCCGGGACTAGCAAAAATACGCAGTATTTT. Amino acid sequence: CASSYSGTSKNTQYF.

This chain joins TRBV6-5 and TRBJ2-3, with D unclear. This CDR3 comprises 15 residues. From germline, CDR1 is MNHEY and CDR2 SVGAGI. V lost 0 bases, J lost 5 bases, and 12 bases lay in between. CDR3: CASSYSILRRDTQYF. The CDR3 coding sequence is TGTGCCAGCAGTTACTCGATTTTACGGCGAGATACGCAGTATTTT.

The chain has TRBV4-3 and TRBJ1-4; D is uncertain. Per the germline V gene, CDR1 is LGHNA and CDR2 is YSLEER. Deletions cut 2 bases from V and 6 bases from J, with 7 bases between. This CDR3 region has 13 residues. The CDR3 is CASSQNPYEKLFF. Here the CDR3 DNA reads TGCGCCAGCAGCCAAAACCCGTATGAAAAACTGTTTTTT.

V and J are TRBV7-8 and TRBJ1-5, with D tentatively TRBD1 (5 bases). V was cut by 2 bases and J by 4 bases, with 12 bases left in between. Germline-derived CDR1 and CDR2 are SGHVS and FQNEAQ. The length of the CDR3 is 15 residues. The CDR3 DNA is TGTGCCAGCAGCTTAACGGGACCGAATAATCAGCCCCAGCATTTT. Translated: CASSLTGPNNQPQHF.

V and J are TRBV25-1 and TRBJ2-7; maybe TRBD2 (6 bases). The CDR3 is 15 amino acids. The germline V gene has CDR1 MGHDK and CDR2 SYGVNS. The V end lost 3 bases, the J end lost 5 bases, and 17 bases lay between the germline ends. In DNA, the CDR3 is TGTGCCAGCAGTGATGGAGGGGCGGGCAGCAACGAGCAGTACTTC. Amino acid sequence: CASSDGGAGSNEQYF.

The CDR3 loop reads CASSSTGLAFNEQFF. CDR3 DNA: TGTGCCAGCAGCTCAACGGGACTCGCCTTCAATGAGCAGTTCTTC. The chain uses TRBV5-4 and TRBJ2-1, with D perhaps matching TRBD2 (6 bases). The germline gives CDR1 SGHNT, CDR2 YYREEE (reference sequence). V lost 3 bases to trimming and J lost 6 bases, with 16 bases between them. The length of the CDR3 is 15 residues.

The chain recombines TRBV7-2 with TRBJ2-1, with TRBD2 matching 7 bases. J was trimmed by 8 bases and V by 5 bases; bases with no gene match: 6. Per the germline V gene, CDR1 is SGHTA and CDR2 is FQGNSA. The CDR3 is made up of 13 amino acids. This CDR3 is CASSQEGRDEQFF. The CDR3 nucleotides read TGTGCCAGCAGCCAGGAGGGGAGGGATGAGCAGTTCTTC. Full variable domain (remainder filled in from reference TRBV7-2 and TRBJ2-1): GAGVSQSPSNKVTEKGKDVELRCDPISGHTALYWYRQSLGQGLEFLIYFQGNSAPDKSGLPSDRFSAERTGGSVSTLTIQRTQQEDSAVYLCASSQEGRDEQFFGPGTRLTVL.

The chain has TRBV28 and TRBJ1-3; 7 bases align to TRBD1. V was clipped by 5 bases and J by 0 bases; unmatched bases: 7. Germline V CDR1 and CDR2: MDHEN, SYDVKM. This CDR3 is built from 16 residues. As DNA, the CDR3 is TGTGCCAGCAGTCCCACGGGACAGAGCTCTGGAAACACCATATATTTT. Translated, it gives CASSPTGQSSGNTIYF. The whole variable domain, filled in from reference TRBV28 and TRBJ1-3, reads DVKVTQSSRYLVKRTGEKVFLECVQDMDHENMFWYRQDPGLGLRLIYFSYDVKMKEKGDIPEGYSVSREKKERFSLILESASTNQTSMYLCASSPTGQSSGNTIYFGEGSWLTVV.

The rearrangement uses TRBV28 and TRBJ1-1, with a possible D match to TRBD1 (5 bases). The V end was cut by 3 bases, the J end by 0 bases, with 8 bases between. The germline V gene encodes CDR1 MDHEN and CDR2 SYDVKM. This CDR3 comprises 14 residues. CDR3 nucleotides: TGTGCCAGCAGTTTTGGACACCTGAACACTGAAGCTTTCTTT. It encodes CASSFGHLNTEAFF.

With respect to this clone: The germline gene is not matched at one end of the junction; a read error may be the cause. The genes are TRBV27 and TRBJ2-6; 14 nucleotides align to TRBD2. Germline loops: CDR1 MNHEY, CDR2 SMNVEV (reference sequence). The CDR3 contains 18 residues. This CDR3 reads CATKGLAGVGSGTNVLTF. The CDR3 nucleotides are TGTGCCACCAAGGGACTAGCGGGAGTTGGATCTGGGACCAACGTCCTGACTTTC.

This clone is a singleton in its sample. This rearrangement joins TRBV9 to TRBJ2-7, with D uncertain. Germline V gene sequence: CDR1 SGDLS, CDR2 YYNGEE. The V end was cut by 2 bases, the J end by 6 bases, with 18 bases between. CDR3 length: 15 residues. The CDR3 sequence is CASSVGLTPSSEQYF. CDR3 coding DNA: TGTGCCAGCAGCGTTGGGCTCACTCCATCGTCCGAGCAGTACTTC.

The chain couples TRBV7-2 to TRBJ1-5, with TRBD1 identical over 8 bases. Trimming at V came to 5 bases and at J to 9 bases, leaving 9 bases not matched to a gene. The length of the CDR3 is 14 residues. Germline V gene lookup returns CDR1 SGHTA and CDR2 FQGNSA. This chain's CDR3 is CASSQDRGGLPQHF. The CDR3 DNA reads TGTGCCAGCAGCCAAGACAGGGGAGGACTGCCCCAGCATTTT.

This chain connects TRBV2 to TRBJ2-1; D is uncertain. V lost 6 bases to trimming and J lost 0 bases, with 15 bases between them. CDR3 size: 16 residues. Germline lookup yields CDR1 SNHLY and CDR2 FYNNEI. This CDR3 reads CASRRAFPSSYNEQFF. Written as DNA, the CDR3 is TGTGCCAGCAGACGGGCCTTCCCCAGCTCCTACAATGAGCAGTTCTTC.

The chain joins TRBV25-1 to TRBJ2-7; 7 bases line up with TRBD1. The germline V gene has CDR1 MGHDK and CDR2 SYGVNS. The CDR3 loop spans 11 amino acids. Trimming cost V 5 bases and J 7 bases; bases outside gene matches: 2. This CDR3 is CASSWGQEQYF. The CDR3 nucleotides are TGTGCCAGCAGTTGGGGACAGGAGCAGTACTTC.

The CDR3 DNA sequence: TGTGCCAGTAGCCCGGGGGGGTCTACTCGTATGAACACTGAAGCTTTCTTT. Its protein product is CASSPGGSTRMNTEAFF. The chain combines TRBV19 with TRBJ1-1; possibly TRBD1 for D (5 bases). Germline CDR1 reads LNHDA; CDR2 reads SQIVND (reference sequence). This CDR3 is 17 amino acids long. Trimming stripped 6 bases from V and 0 bases from J, with 20 bases between.

This clone was found once. The chain recombines TRBV10-3 with TRBJ1-5; D gene uncertain. From germline, CDR1 is ENHRY and CDR2 SYGVKD. There are 15 residues in the CDR3. Trimming stripped 3 bases from V and 1 base from J, with 10 bases between. The CDR3 spells CAISDQDWSNQPQHF. The CDR3 bases are TGTGCCATCAGTGACCAAGATTGGAGCAATCAGCCCCAGCATTTT.